This TCR beta chain derives from a study of identical twins. This CDR3 has 16 amino acids. CDR1 is SGHVS, CDR2 FNYEAQ, per germline. The trim removed 1 base at V and 5 bases at J, leaving 6 bases unmatched. TCRdb processed the 5' RACE reads anew with MiXCR; each CDR3 protein has one entry. The sample records over 550,000 distinct CDR3 sequences, roughly 7.1% being singletons. This clonotype has more than one count but fewer than ten. This sample was shared with a second study, whose subject was yellow fever vaccine responses in identical twins.

The chain combines TRBV7-6 with TRBJ2-2; 8 bases align to TRBD1. This clonotype was obtained from a woman aged 18 to 35 in good health. Sequenced sample: PBMCs. The CDR3 sequence is CASSLVAGGLTGELFF. The CDR3 DNA is TGTGCCAGCAGCTTAGTGGCAGGGGGCCTTACCGGGGAGCTGTTTTTT.